Below are 27 T cell receptor beta chains sequenced from a single sample in a study of metastatic and nonmetastatic thyroid tumors. Patients had received no treatment of any kind before thyroid surgery. TCRdb reanalyzed the PCR reads via MiXCR. The sample comprises about 3,500 clones, 30% to 40% of which are singletons, and approximately 30% rests with the top ten. The sample was adjacent normal tissue. These receptors came from a male donor with papillary thyroid cancer or a benign thyroid nodule (not recorded which). Some clones in this sample may be carry-over from other donors' samples.

The V and J genes are TRBV11-3 and TRBJ2-1, with D unresolved. The CDR3 is made up of 15 amino acids. In germline, CDR1 is SGHNT, CDR2 YENEEA. V lost 5 bases and J lost 1, with 12 bases in between. CDR3 nucleotides: TGTGCCAGCAGCCCAGAGGCGGATTCCTACAATGAGCAGTTCTTC. The encoded protein is CASSPEADSYNEQFF.

This CDR3 is CASSLALGYGYTF. CDR3 nucleotide sequence: TGTGCCAGCAGCTTGGCGCTAGGCTATGGCTACACCTTC. This chain uses TRBV5-5 with TRBJ1-2; D gene ambiguous. The germline V gene has CDR1 SGHKS and CDR2 YYEKEE (reference sequence). Between the trimmed V and J ends, which lost 0 bases and 4 bases, there was a span of 7 bases. The CDR3 runs 13 residues.

In this sample, this clone turned up a few times. Different DNA sequences within this sample yield the same CDR3. The rearrangement uses TRBV6-1 and TRBJ2-7; D is undetermined. Germline CDR1 reads MNHNS; CDR2 reads SASEGT. This CDR3 region has 14 residues. The V end lost 6 bases, the J end lost 4 bases, and 16 bases lay between the germline ends. The CDR3 region is CASSLRPSGYEQYF. CDR3 nucleotides: TGTGCCAGCAGCCTACGCCCGTCCGGGTACGAGCAGTACTTC.

This clone was counted between two and nine times. The CDR3 bases are TGTGCCAGCAGTTACTCTCCCAGGGGGAGGACTGAAGCTTTCTTT. Translation: CASSYSPRGRTEAFF. The chain couples TRBV6-2 or TRBV6-3 to TRBJ1-1; 7 bases line up with TRBD1. The CDR3 covers 15 residues. CDR1 is MNHEY and CDR2 is SVGEGT in the germline V gene. The V and J ends lost 0 bases and 5 bases, in that order; junction bases with no gene match: 6.

The chain recombines TRBV9 with TRBJ1-2; TRBD1 agrees at 8 bases. CDR3 length: 15 residues. Germline CDR1 SGDLS, CDR2 YYNGEE. The V and J ends lost 0 bases and 7 bases, in that order; junction bases with no gene match: 8. This CDR3 is CASSVGGTGGRGYTF. DNA for the CDR3: TGTGCCAGCAGCGTAGGGGGTACAGGGGGACGTGGCTACACCTTC.

This chain links TRBV20-1 with TRBJ2-2, with D maybe TRBD1 (6 bases). V lost 1 base, J lost 0 bases, and 27 bases lay in between. This CDR3 has 21 residues. Germline loops: CDR1 DFQATT, CDR2 SNEGSKA (reference sequence). DNA of the CDR3: TGCAGTGCTAGAGGGATTGAGACCCGGGACAAGGGCCTCGCGAACACCGGGGAGCTGTTTTTT. Protein: CSARGIETRDKGLANTGELFF.

This chain uses TRBV7-4 with TRBJ2-3; D possibly corresponds to TRBD2 (5 bases). The V gene's germline CDR1 is SGHVT and CDR2 SQSDAQ. This CDR3 is 17 amino acids long. V shed 1 base and J shed 3 bases, with 17 bases lying between them. The CDR3 nucleotides are TGTGCCAGCAGCTTAGAGGGTTCGGACTCGAGTACAGATACGCAGTATTTT. Protein: CASSLEGSDSSTDTQYF. Supplemented by reference TRBV7-4 and TRBJ2-3, the full variable domain reads GAGVSQSPRYKVAKRGRDVALRCDSISGHVTLYWYRQTLGQGSEVLTYSQSDAQRDKSGRPSGRFSAERPERSVSTLKIQRTEQGDSAVYLCASSLEGSDSSTDTQYFGPGTRLTVL.

This sequence joins TRBV6-1 and TRBJ2-7; maybe TRBD1 (5 bases). The germline V and J ends were trimmed by 8 bases and 4 bases, with 18 bases remaining between them. Per germline, CDR1 MNHNS and CDR2 SASEGT. The CDR3 is 14 amino acids. The CDR3 DNA is TGTGCCAGCCATCCTTCAGGACAAGGTTACGAGCAGTACTTC. Protein sequence: CASHPSGQGYEQYF.

In this sample, this clone turned up a few times. The chain recombines TRBV13 with TRBJ1-1; D may be TRBD1 (6 bases). Looked up from germline, CDR1 is PRHDT and CDR2 is FYEKMQ (reference sequence). The V end lost 5 bases, the J end lost 1 base, and 14 bases lay between the germline ends. This CDR3 is built from 15 residues. CDR3 sequence reads: CASSTKGGQNTEAFF. The CDR3 region has the DNA TGTGCCAGCAGCACCAAAGGGGGACAGAACACTGAAGCTTTCTTT.

The chain is built from TRBV18 and TRBJ1-5, with unresolved D. The CDR3 runs 15 residues. Trimming cost V 3 bases and J 3 bases, with 12 bases left between them. Germline lookup yields CDR1 KGHSH and CDR2 LQKENI. CDR3: CASSPDFGSNQPQHF. CDR3 coding DNA: TGTGCCAGCTCACCGGACTTTGGCTCCAATCAGCCCCAGCATTTT.

The V gene is TRBV5-1, the J gene TRBJ1-1, with 8 bases fitting TRBD1. This CDR3 comprises 18 residues. Losses at the gene ends were 2 bases for V and 4 bases for J; bases not matched to a gene: 16. Germline V gene data show CDR1 as SGHRS and CDR2 as YFSETQ. CDR3: CASSFDRGDAYGGTEAFF. The CDR3 nucleotides are TGCGCCAGCAGCTTCGACAGGGGTGACGCATATGGGGGCACTGAAGCTTTCTTT.

This clone was picked up a small number of times. This chain connects TRBV28 to TRBJ1-6; 7 nucleotides match TRBD1. The CDR3 is made up of 13 amino acids. Germline V gives CDR1 MDHEN, CDR2 SYDVKM. The V and J ends lost 5 bases and 7 bases, in that order; junction bases with no gene match: 2. For the CDR3, the DNA is TGTGCCAGCAGTCTGACAGGGAATTCACCCCTCCACTTT. This encodes CASSLTGNSPLHF.

Here the CDR3 reads CASSEALGYGYTF. The CDR3 DNA reads as TGTGCCAGCAGTGAAGCGCTAGGTTATGGCTACACCTTC. The rearrangement links TRBV2 to TRBJ1-2; D is unresolved. CDR1 is SNHLY, CDR2 FYNNEI, per germline. This CDR3 has 13 residues. V was clipped by 0 bases and J by 5 bases, with 7 bases between them.

This clone is judged medium-sized (0.01 to 0.1%). The J gene is TRBJ1-3, the V gene TRBV4-3, with D unresolved. Germline V gene sequence: CDR1 LGHNA, CDR2 YSLEER. The V and J ends lost 2 bases and 0 bases respectively, with 14 bases between them. This CDR3 is 17 amino acids long. The CDR3 loop is CASSQSWAARSGNTIYF. The CDR3 DNA is TGCGCCAGCAGCCAAAGTTGGGCGGCCCGCTCTGGAAACACCATATATTTT.

This clone was counted between two and nine times. The J gene is TRBJ1-1, the V gene TRBV6-1; 8 nucleotides align to TRBD1. The CDR3 loop spans 14 amino acids. Trimming removed 11 bases from V and 4 bases from J; junction bases left unmatched: 12. Germline CDR1 MNHNS, CDR2 SASEGT. The CDR3 is CAASGQALATEAFF. The CDR3 bases are TGTGCCGCCTCGGGACAGGCCTTGGCCACTGAAGCTTTCTTT.

This clone was recorded a few times. The chain combines TRBV27 with TRBJ2-3; D may be TRBD1 or TRBD2 (5 bases each). Germline V gene lookup returns CDR1 MNHEY and CDR2 SMNVEV (reference sequence). This CDR3 spans 15 amino acids. The germline V and J ends were trimmed by 2 bases and 1 base, with 10 bases remaining between them. This CDR3 reads CASSLEGLGTDTQYF. In DNA, the CDR3 is TGTGCCAGCAGTTTAGAGGGGTTAGGCACAGATACGCAGTATTTT.

This chain joins TRBV12-3 or TRBV12-4 and TRBJ2-7; tentative D call: TRBD2 (5 bases). This CDR3 is 14 amino acids long. Between the trimmed V and J ends, which lost 4 bases and 4 bases, there was a span of 14 bases. The CDR3 DNA follows: TGTGCCAGCAGTTGGGGTAGCGAAGCTTACGAGCAGTACTTC. Encoded protein: CASSWGSEAYEQYF.

This clone has only a few counts. The chain combines TRBV24-1 with TRBJ2-7; 7 bases line up with TRBD1. The junction had 5 bases not matched to a gene; V was cut back by 7 bases and J by 3 bases. Germline-derived CDR1 and CDR2 are KGHDR and SFDVKD. The CDR3 runs 13 residues. CDR3 DNA: TGTGCCACCAGCAGGGGGTCCAACTACGAGCAGTACTTC. Translated: CATSRGSNYEQYF.

This clone was detected a few times. The junction and the germline gene differ at one end; a read error may be behind it. This chain joins TRBV10-1 and TRBJ2-6; a weak D match, TRBD1 (7 bases). The CDR3 runs 17 residues. Germline V gene data show CDR1 as WNHNN and CDR2 as SYGVQD (reference sequence). In DNA form, the CDR3 reads TGTTCCAGCAAGCCTCAGGGGGGTAACTCTGGGGCCAACGTCCTGACTTTC. As protein: CSSKPQGGNSGANVLTF.

By share of the sample, this clone is medium-sized. The chain combines TRBV14 with TRBJ2-3, with 11 nucleotides matching TRBD1. There are 14 residues in the CDR3. V was clipped by 1 base and J by 6 bases; unmatched bases: 0. Germline CDR1 is SGHDN and CDR2 is FVKESK. This CDR3 reads CASSQGTGGDTQYF. DNA for the CDR3: TGTGCCAGCAGCCAAGGGACAGGGGGCGATACGCAGTATTTT.

The CDR3 DNA sequence: TGTGCCAGCAGTCCCTCGTACGAGCAGTACTTC. This encodes CASSPSYEQYF. The gene calls are TRBV27 and TRBJ2-7; D unclear. Looked up from germline, CDR1 is MNHEY and CDR2 is SMNVEV (reference sequence). The CDR3 extends over 11 amino acids. Deletions cut 5 bases from V and 4 bases from J, with 6 bases between.

This clone was seen a few times. The rearrangement links TRBV27 to TRBJ1-1; D gene ambiguous. With 1 base removed from V and 1 base from J, the gap between germline ends came to 4 bases. The germline V gene encodes CDR1 MNHEY and CDR2 SMNVEV (reference sequence). The CDR3 extends over 13 amino acids. CDR3 sequence: CASSLYKNTEAFF. CDR3 bases: TGTGCCAGCAGTTTATACAAGAACACTGAAGCTTTCTTT.

CDR3 sequence: CATSDLEFTDTQYF. The CDR3 coding sequence is TGTGCCACCAGTGATTTGGAGTTCACAGATACGCAGTATTTT. The chain has TRBV24-1 and TRBJ2-3, with D unresolved. Trimming removed 0 bases from V and 2 bases from J, with 5 bases in between. CDR3 length: 14 residues. Germline CDR1 reads KGHDR; CDR2 reads SFDVKD.

V usage is TRBV11-3 and J usage is TRBJ2-3, with unresolved D. The CDR3 has 15 residues. Looked up from germline, CDR1 is SGHNT and CDR2 is YENEEA. Trimming stripped 1 base from V and 0 bases from J, with 8 bases between. CDR3 nucleotides: TGTGCCAGCAGCTTAGGTCAGCAGAGCACAGATACGCAGTATTTT. It yields the protein CASSLGQQSTDTQYF.

The chain employs TRBV7-8 and TRBJ2-5; 7 bases are a match to TRBD1. Germline lookup yields CDR1 SGHVS and CDR2 FQNEAQ. The CDR3 sequence is 16 residues long. Trimming took 5 bases from V and 1 from J; bases not matched to a gene: 10. The CDR3 reads CASSVNRGGGQETQYF. The CDR3 bases are TGTGCCAGCAGCGTTAACAGGGGTGGTGGCCAAGAGACCCAGTACTTC.

This chain uses TRBV19 with TRBJ1-1; weak D call: TRBD1 (5 bases). The CDR3 spans 15 residues. V was clipped by 6 bases and J by 7 bases, with 21 bases between them. Looked up from germline, CDR1 is LNHDA and CDR2 is SQIVND (reference sequence). CDR3 bases: TGTGCCAGTAGAAGGGGCGAGGGGATTATTGATGAAGCTTTCTTT. Translation gives CASRRGEGIIDEAFF.

In this sample, this clone turned up a few times. This sequence joins TRBV6-2 or TRBV6-3 and TRBJ2-2, with 13 bases lining up with TRBD2. The V gene's germline CDR1 is MNHEY and CDR2 SVGEGT. The CDR3 spans 16 residues. V dropped 6 bases and J dropped 4; count of bases not matched to a gene: 5. The CDR3 bases are TGTGCCAGCAGACCGGGACTAGCGGGAACCACCGGGGAGCTGTTTTTT. Amino acid sequence: CASRPGLAGTTGELFF.